Sequencing of this T cell receptor beta chain was carried out in a study of cytomegalovirus exposure and HLA in healthy donors. PCR involved 60 Vbeta and 13 Jbeta primers. The table came from immunoSEQ multiplex PCR; TCRdb's copy has only in-frame clones and leaves some out. Of 200,000 or so clones in the sample, about 80% were seen once. Trimming left V 6 bases short and J 5 bases short, with 13 bases between. The CDR3 is 13 amino acids. Germline loops: CDR1 MNHEY, CDR2 SVGAGI. General study results and limits: Associated with HLA alleles at 0.05 false discovery rate in a later analysis were over 15,000 TCR beta sequences. Apparent HLA restriction characterized most CMV-associated TCR beta chains in a later analysis. The authors reported that TCR beta sequences could predict HLA-A and HLA-B alleles. These predictions were accurate for most subjects in the first cohort. Most TCRs appeared rarely, but some public TCRs recurred in many donors.

Regarding this clone: Its antigen is not identified.

The sample taken for sequencing was PBMCs. The rearrangement uses TRBV6-5 and TRBJ1-1; D remains ambiguous. This TCR was recovered from a man aged 40-49 years in good health and CMV-seronegative. This chain's CDR3 is CASSLGTGTEAFF. Here the CDR3 DNA reads TGTGCCAGCAGCCTCGGTACGGGAACTGAAGCTTTCTTT.